What follows are 31 T cell receptor beta chains derived from one specimen sequenced in a study of T-cell memory formation after mild COVID-19. TCRdb re-derived calls from the 5' RACE reads in MiXCR, one entry per CDR3 protein. This table has 150,000 to 200,000 distinct CDR3 sequences, about a sixth appearing once. The sequencing sample was made of PBMCs or a T cell subset sorted from them (not recorded which). The receptors were gathered from an adult woman who had mild COVID-19 (a few samples of this study predate the infection). Cell type and time point are not known.

This clonotype has a handful of counts. J is TRBJ2-3 and V is TRBV6-5; D is undetermined. Germline V gene sequence: CDR1 MNHEY, CDR2 SVGAGI. Trimming pared 0 bases from V and 4 bases from J, leaving 8 bases between. The CDR3 is made up of 14 amino acids. CDR3 amino acids: CASSYSRSADTQYF. The CDR3 bases are TGTGCCAGCAGTTACTCGAGGAGCGCAGATACGCAGTATTTT.

The CDR3 here is CASSPGGQGTEKLFF. The CDR3 bases are TGTGCCAGCAGCCCTGGAGGACAGGGAACAGAAAAACTGTTTTTT. V usage is TRBV3-1 and J usage is TRBJ1-4, with 8 bases aligning to TRBD1. The trim removed 4 bases at V and 8 bases at J, leaving 9 bases unmatched. CDR1 and CDR2 (germline): LGHDT, YNNKEL (reference sequence). The CDR3 has 15 residues.

The genes are TRBV29-1 and TRBJ2-3, with 12 bases matching TRBD2. This CDR3 region has 13 residues. V lost 8 bases and J lost 6; bases outside the gene matches: 6. Germline CDR1 is SQVTM and CDR2 is ANQGSEA. CDR3 region: CSLAGGPGDTQYF. The CDR3 DNA reads TGCAGCCTAGCGGGGGGGCCGGGTGATACGCAGTATTTT.

This clonotype was observed a few times. The chain uses TRBV27 and TRBJ2-2, with D possibly called TRBD1 or TRBD2 (5 bases each). The CDR3 extends over 16 amino acids. The ends were cut back, 3 bases at V and 2 bases at J, with 13 bases in the middle. Germline V gives CDR1 MNHEY, CDR2 SMNVEV (reference sequence). CDR3 sequence reads: CASSFGTVRNTGELFF. CDR3 sequence (DNA): TGTGCCAGCAGTTTCGGGACGGTGAGAAACACCGGGGAGCTGTTTTTT.

CDR3 residues: CASSGVRGNEKLFF. Written as DNA, the CDR3 is TGTGCCAGCTCGGGGGTTCGGGGTAATGAAAAACTGTTTTTT. The chain has TRBV6-5 and TRBJ1-4; a possible D gene is TRBD1 (5 bases). The CDR3 consists of 14 residues. Deletions cut 8 bases from V and 4 bases from J, with 14 bases between. CDR1 is MNHEY and CDR2 is SVGAGI in the germline V gene.

This clonotype was counted only a few times. The chain carries TRBV20-1 and TRBJ2-2; D unclear. This CDR3 has 15 amino acids. Germline V gene sequence: CDR1 DFQATT, CDR2 SNEGSKA (reference sequence). V was shortened by 5 bases and J by 1 base, with 14 bases between the two germline ends. The CDR3 coding sequence is TGCAGTGCTGCCCAAACGTTCCTGAACACCGGGGAGCTGTTTTTT. Its protein product is CSAAQTFLNTGELFF.

The chain has TRBV6-4 and TRBJ2-1; D remains unclear. CDR3 size: 15 residues. Germline CDR1 and CDR2: MRHNA and SNTAGT. The V and J ends lost 3 bases and 0 bases respectively, with 9 bases between them. CDR3 amino acids: CASSEELRSYNEQFF. The CDR3 DNA reads TGTGCCAGCAGTGAGGAGTTACGCTCCTACAATGAGCAGTTCTTC.

In its sample, this clonotype was seen a few times. The chain couples TRBV6-2 or TRBV6-3 to TRBJ2-7; 8 bases match TRBD2. V gave up 6 bases and J gave up 0 bases; unmatched junction bases: 7. The germline gives CDR1 MNHEY, CDR2 SVGEGT. CDR3 length equals 15 residues. The CDR3 spells CASSLGGAPSYEQYF. The CDR3 DNA reads TGTGCCAGCAGCCTCGGGGGGGCCCCCTCCTACGAGCAGTACTTC.

The sample holds many counts of this clonotype. V and J are TRBV19 and TRBJ2-3; D is perhaps TRBD2 (5 bases). The ends were cut back, 0 bases at V and 4 bases at J, with 8 bases in the middle. Germline V gene lookup returns CDR1 LNHDA and CDR2 SQIVND (reference sequence). The CDR3 runs 14 residues. Here the CDR3 DNA reads TGTGCCAGTAGTATAGAAGGGAGATCAGATACGCAGTATTTT. Amino acid sequence: CASSIEGRSDTQYF.

The chain has TRBV7-2 and TRBJ2-3, with 9 bases identical to TRBD2. The ends lost 5 bases at V and 3 bases at J; junction bases unmatched: 15. Germline values: CDR1 SGHTA, CDR2 FQGNSA. The CDR3 runs to 18 residues. CDR3 region: CASSPPLWTSVGTDTQYF. DNA of the CDR3: TGTGCCAGCAGCCCCCCATTGTGGACTAGCGTTGGAACAGATACGCAGTATTTT.

The V call is TRBV12-3 or TRBV12-4, the J call TRBJ2-3, with TRBD2 matching 12 bases. V dropped 6 bases and J dropped 0; count of bases not matched to a gene: 4. CDR3 length: 16 residues. The CDR3, as DNA: TGTGCCAGCAGGGGACTAGCGGGCCTTAGCACAGATACGCAGTATTTT. It is translated as CASRGLAGLSTDTQYF.

The chain employs TRBV12-3 or TRBV12-4 and TRBJ1-3, with D unclear. V was clipped by 3 bases and J by 0 bases, with 9 bases between them. The CDR3 extends over 15 amino acids. CDR3: CASSLLGVSGNTIYF. Here the CDR3 DNA reads TGTGCCAGCAGTTTGTTGGGAGTCTCTGGAAACACCATATATTTT.

This chain uses TRBV7-2 with TRBJ2-3; no firm D call. Trimming pared 1 base from V and 4 bases from J, leaving 9 bases between. CDR3 length equals 14 residues. Per the germline V gene, CDR1 is SGHTA and CDR2 is FQGNSA. CDR3 DNA: TGTGCCAGCAGCTTAGTAGTCTTATCAGATACGCAGTATTTT. It is translated as CASSLVVLSDTQYF.

There are many counts of this clonotype. This sequence joins TRBV7-2 and TRBJ2-5; 11 bases are a match to TRBD1. Germline V gene sequence: CDR1 SGHTA, CDR2 FQGNSA. V was clipped by 2 bases and J by 6 bases; unmatched bases: 8. The CDR3 consists of 16 residues. The CDR3: CASSLTDRGRAKTQYF. DNA of the CDR3: TGTGCCAGCAGCTTAACGGACAGGGGGCGCGCAAAGACCCAGTACTTC.

This clonotype appeared a few times. This chain joins TRBV29-1 and TRBJ2-7; the D gene is possibly TRBD1 (5 bases). CDR1 and CDR2 (germline): SQVTM, ANQGSEA. The CDR3 has 12 amino acids. The ends were cut back, 4 bases at V and 2 bases at J, with 9 bases in the middle. CDR3 bases: TGCAGCGTTGGTAAGGGGCCCTACGAGCAGTACTTC. It yields the protein CSVGKGPYEQYF.

This clonotype was picked up many times. The gene calls are TRBV10-3 and TRBJ2-7; D might be TRBD1 (6 bases). The V and J ends lost 4 bases and 12 bases respectively, with 19 bases between them. The CDR3 runs 13 residues. CDR1 is ENHRY and CDR2 is SYGVKD in the germline V gene. The DNA for the CDR3 is TGTGCCATCAGTGTAGGGGCAGGGGATTCACGGTACTTC. Translated: CAISVGAGDSRYF.

The chain couples TRBV12-3 or TRBV12-4 to TRBJ2-1; the match to TRBD2 covers 11 bases. Trimming cost V 6 bases and J 3 bases; bases outside gene matches: 7. The CDR3 is 16 amino acids. The CDR3, as DNA: TGTGCCAGCAGGCGACACACTAGCGGGAGCTACAATGAGCAGTTCTTC. This sequence encodes CASRRHTSGSYNEQFF.

This clonotype came up a few times. J is TRBJ2-2 and V is TRBV2; D is uncertain. The V gene's germline CDR1 is SNHLY and CDR2 FYNNEI. V was pared by 3 bases and J by 4 bases, with 12 bases between. This CDR3 region has 15 residues. The CDR3 loop is CASSDRDPGTGELFF. The DNA of the CDR3 is TGTGCCAGCAGTGACAGAGACCCCGGCACCGGGGAGCTGTTTTTT. Drawing the rest from reference TRBV2 and TRBJ2-2, the complete variable domain is EPEVTQTPSHQVTQMGQEVILRCVPISNHLYFYWYRQILGQKVEFLVSFYNNEISEKSEIFDDQFSVERPDGSNFTLKIRSTKLEDSAMYFCASSDRDPGTGELFFGEGSRLTVL.

V gene TRBV18 combines with J gene TRBJ2-5; TRBD2 agrees at 9 bases. This CDR3 contains 15 residues. Germline trimming cut 3 bases from V and 5 bases from J; bases unmatched to any gene: 7. The germline V gene has CDR1 KGHSH and CDR2 LQKENI. The CDR3 spells CASSPRASGEETQYF. The CDR3 DNA reads TGTGCCAGCTCACCTCGGGCTAGCGGGGAGGAGACCCAGTACTTC.

This clonotype was observed a few times. The J gene is TRBJ2-1, the V gene TRBV3-1; maybe TRBD1 (5 bases). Trimming took 1 base from V and 14 from J, leaving 12 bases between them. There are 12 residues in the CDR3. In germline, CDR1 is LGHDT, CDR2 YNNKEL (reference sequence). The CDR3: CASSQGRAKEFF. In DNA, the CDR3 is TGTGCCAGCAGCCAAGGCAGGGCCAAGGAGTTCTTC.

This chain joins TRBV20-1 and TRBJ2-3; 15 positions agree with TRBD2. The trim removed 1 base at V and 3 bases at J, leaving 2 bases unmatched. From germline, CDR1 is DFQATT and CDR2 SNEGSKA (reference sequence). This CDR3 has 16 residues. DNA of the CDR3: TGCAGTGCTAGAGGGGGGACTAGCGGGAGGACAGATACGCAGTATTTT. Translated: CSARGGTSGRTDTQYF.

This clonotype has at least ten counts. The V call is TRBV7-3, the J call TRBJ2-5; 11 nucleotides align to TRBD1. The CDR3 runs to 14 residues. V lost 5 bases to trimming and J lost 4 bases; unmatched junction nucleotides: 3. Germline lookup yields CDR1 SGHTA and CDR2 FQGTGA. The CDR3 DNA follows: TGTGCCAGCAGCCCCGGGACAGGGGGAGAGACCCAGTACTTC. It translates to CASSPGTGGETQYF.

This sequence joins TRBV5-1 and TRBJ2-2; the D is unclear. V was cut by 0 bases and J by 5 bases, with 5 bases left in between. Germline CDR1 and CDR2: SGHRS and YFSETQ. The CDR3 consists of 13 residues. CDR3 nucleotides: TGCGCCAGCAGCTTGGGGGTAACCGGGGAGCTGTTTTTT. Translating gives CASSLGVTGELFF.

This chain connects TRBV18 to TRBJ2-3; weak D call: TRBD2 (7 bases). V was trimmed by 3 bases and J by 4 bases, leaving 14 bases between them. CDR3 length equals 15 residues. Per the germline V gene, CDR1 is KGHSH and CDR2 is LQKENI. For the CDR3, the DNA is TGTGCCAGCTCACCCCCCTCGGGGGGCTCAGATACGCAGTATTTT. Its protein is CASSPPSGGSDTQYF.

The gene calls are TRBV7-2 and TRBJ2-1; 8 positions agree with TRBD1. V shed 4 bases and J 15 bases; nucleotides not matched to a gene: 17. CDR1 and CDR2 (germline): SGHTA, FQGNSA. This CDR3 spans 15 amino acids. CDR3 residues: CASSSQVGQDKIGFF. DNA for the CDR3: TGTGCCAGCAGCTCCCAGGTGGGACAGGATAAAATTGGGTTCTTC.

V gene TRBV21-1 combines with J gene TRBJ2-2; the table names TRBD1, a call not compared with the DNA. TRBV21-1 has pseudogene status. This CDR3 is built from 14 residues. The CDR3 sequence is CASSKRGATGELFF. The CDR3 DNA sequence: TGTGCCAGCAGCAAACGGGGGGCCACCGGGGAGCTGTTTTTT.

This chain connects TRBV7-2 to TRBJ1-1, with D perhaps matching TRBD1 (5 bases). The V gene lost 1 base and the J gene lost 5 bases, with 11 bases spanning the gap. Germline V gene sequence: CDR1 SGHTA, CDR2 FQGNSA. The CDR3 loop spans 14 amino acids. CDR3 in amino acids: CASSLGGAPTEAFF. The CDR3 DNA is TGTGCCAGCAGCTTAGGAGGGGCCCCGACTGAAGCTTTCTTT.

In this sample, this clonotype turned up many times. The chain employs TRBV7-9 and TRBJ1-5; no firm D call. CDR3 size: 13 residues. Germline CDR1 SEHNR, CDR2 FQNEAQ (reference sequence). Deletions cut 3 bases from V and 0 bases from J, with 3 bases between. The CDR3 reads CASSLNSNQPQHF. The CDR3 nucleotides are TGTGCCAGCAGCTTGAATAGCAATCAGCCCCAGCATTTT. The entire variable domain, with the rest obtained from reference TRBV7-9 and TRBJ1-5, is as follows: DTGVSQNPRHKITKRGQNVTFRCDPISEHNRLYWYRQTLGQGPEFLTYFQNEAQLEKSRLLSDRFSAERPKGSFSTLEIQRTEQGDSAMYLCASSLNSNQPQHFGDGTRLSIL.

The CDR3 bases are TGCAGTGCTAGGCCTACTAGCGGGAGTTCCCAAGAGACCCAGTACTTC. Encoded protein: CSARPTSGSSQETQYF. This chain links TRBV20-1 with TRBJ2-5; the match to TRBD2 covers 11 bases. In germline, CDR1 is DFQATT, CDR2 SNEGSKA (reference sequence). With V trimmed by 3 bases and J by 1 base, 7 bases remained unmatched. CDR3 length: 16 residues.

This clonotype appeared a few times. The V gene is TRBV5-4, the J gene TRBJ2-7; TRBD1 matches 10 bases. CDR1 and CDR2 from the germline V gene are SGHNT and YYREEE (reference sequence). CDR3 length: 16 residues. The V and J ends lost 0 bases and 2 bases, in that order; junction bases with no gene match: 5. CDR3 sequence: CASSLAGQGRTYEQYF. The CDR3 coding sequence is TGTGCCAGCAGCTTGGCGGGACAGGGGCGTACCTACGAGCAGTACTTC.

This chain connects TRBV12-3 or TRBV12-4 to TRBJ2-7, with D perhaps matching TRBD2 (6 bases). The V gene lost 4 bases and the J gene lost 9 bases, with 22 bases spanning the gap. The CDR3 covers 15 residues. DNA for the CDR3: TGTGCCAGCAGTTCGCGGGACTCCCTAACAGTGCGGCAGTACTTC. Its protein is CASSSRDSLTVRQYF.